This TCR beta chain was identified during a study of beta chain features in type 1 diabetes. Study-level findings and limits: Compared to healthy donors, patients appeared to have naive, central memory and Treg TCRB repertoires that were more alike. Shorter templates might be favored by PCR, and equally so in patients and in controls. Sequencing used cDNA, and cells with high TCR expression could therefore be over-represented. Shorter TCRB CDR3s, moderately but significantly so, were found in Type 1 diabetes patients in all four CD4+ subsets.

Comments on this clone: Its target is not known.

In germline, CDR1 is SQVTM, CDR2 ANQGSEA. The CDR3 extends over 10 amino acids. Sorting that relied on CD45RO/CCR7/CD25/CD127/CD95/CD27 yielded CD4+ naive, central memory, regulatory and stem cell-like memory cells. The investigators reverse transcribed all of the isolated RNA, so they sequenced expressed TCRB transcripts. The method was immunoSEQ multiplex PCR; TCRdb's version includes in-frame clones alone and lacks a portion of them. The sample has around 140,000 clones, roughly 10% seen once; the top ten hold 0.7% to 0.85%. This chain joins TRBV29-1 and TRBJ1-2; unclear D gene. The sequencing sample was made of central memory CD4+ T cells from blood. The origin of this receptor is a man aged 25-45 years with type 1 diabetes. The CDR3 is CSKLQVGYTF. CDR3 coding DNA: TGCAGTAAATTGCAGGTTGGCTACACCTTC.